This entry lists 8 T cell receptor beta chains sequenced from one sample in a study of beta chain features in type 1 diabetes. General study points: Moderate but significant shortening of TCRB CDR3s was recorded in all four CD4+ subsets from Type 1 diabetes patients.

The authors reverse transcribed all of the isolated RNA, so sequencing captured expressed TCRB transcripts. Assay used: immunoSEQ multiplex PCR; TCRdb lists only in-frame clones, some missing. The table shows roughly 220,000 clones, with approximately 16% occurring only once. For these receptors, no antigen is known. Material: naive CD4+ T cells from blood. All receptors come from a man aged 25 to 40 with type 1 diabetes.

The rearrangement joins TRBV28 to TRBJ2-7; a weak D match, TRBD1 (6 bases). The germline gives CDR1 MDHEN, CDR2 SYDVKM. This CDR3 contains 13 residues. V lost 11 bases, J lost 0 bases, and 14 bases lay in between. DNA of the CDR3: TGTGCCGGATCACAGGGAAGCTCCTACGAGCAGTACTTC. Its protein product is CAGSQGSSYEQYF.

About this clone itself: The identical CDR3 is also encoded by other nucleotide sequences in the sample. The chain recombines TRBV7-9 with TRBJ2-5; 7 bases are shared with TRBD1. Germline values: CDR1 SEHNR, CDR2 FQNEAQ (reference sequence). This CDR3 comprises 13 residues. The junction had 2 bases not matched to a gene; V was cut back by 3 bases and J by 4 bases. CDR3 sequence reads: CASSLTGPETQYF. CDR3 bases: TGTGCCAGCAGCTTGACAGGGCCAGAGACCCAGTACTTC. The complete variable domain, with remaining parts taken from reference TRBV7-9 and TRBJ2-5, reads DTGVSQNPRHKITKRGQNVTFRCDPISEHNRLYWYRQTLGQGPEFLTYFQNEAQLEKSRLLSDRFSAERPKGSFSTLEIQRTEQGDSAMYLCASSLTGPETQYFGPGTRLLVL.

This clone was observed a handful of times. CDR3 sequence: CASSIGQDQETQYF. The CDR3, as DNA: TGTGCCAGCAGTATTGGACAGGACCAAGAGACCCAGTACTTC. V is TRBV28 and J is TRBJ2-5, with 7 bases identical to TRBD1. Germline values: CDR1 MDHEN, CDR2 SYDVKM. V gave up 5 bases and J gave up 0 bases; unmatched junction bases: 3. The CDR3 covers 14 residues.

The J gene is TRBJ2-5, the V gene TRBV11-1, with TRBD2 matching over 14 bases. This CDR3 region has 16 residues. Germline V gives CDR1 SGHAT, CDR2 FQDESV (reference sequence). J gave up 3 bases and V 3 bases, and 3 bases lay outside the gene matches. The CDR3 loop reads CASSFSGLAGEETQYF. CDR3 coding DNA: TGTGCCAGCAGCTTCTCGGGACTAGCGGGAGAAGAGACCCAGTACTTC.

This clone was seen only a few times. The V gene is TRBV10-3, the J gene TRBJ2-6; the D gene is possibly TRBD2 (6 bases). Trimming left V 8 bases short and J 2 bases short, with 16 bases between. This CDR3 region has 16 residues. Germline V gene data show CDR1 as ENHRY and CDR2 as SYGVKD. The DNA of the CDR3 is TGTGCCATCGGTTTTATGGGAGGAGCTGGGGCCAACGTCCTGACTTTC. It codes for CAIGFMGGAGANVLTF.

The J gene is TRBJ2-1, the V gene TRBV2, with unresolved D. The length of the CDR3 is 10 residues. Germline CDR1 is SNHLY and CDR2 is FYNNEI. The germline V and J ends were trimmed by 6 bases and 9 bases, with 6 bases remaining between them. The CDR3 DNA reads TGTGCCAGCAGCGTAGTTGAGCAGTTCTTC. Translation: CASSVVEQFF.

The table lists this clone with a few counts. The chain uses TRBV27 and TRBJ2-2, with D maybe TRBD2 (6 bases). V was pared by 2 bases and J by 5 bases, with 12 bases between. Germline V lookup: CDR1 MNHEY, CDR2 SMNVEV (reference sequence). The CDR3 is 15 residues long. The CDR3 DNA sequence: TGTGCCAGCAGTTTACTAGCGACGGGGACCGGGGAGCTGTTTTTT. Its translation: CASSLLATGTGELFF.

This clone has a handful of counts. The J gene is TRBJ2-7, the V gene TRBV7-2; D may be TRBD1 (6 bases). CDR3 size: 14 residues. V gave up 2 bases and J gave up 3 bases, with 11 bases separating them. Germline CDR1 and CDR2: SGHTA and FQGNSA. CDR3 amino acids: CASSLSRGLYEQYF. CDR3 DNA: TGTGCCAGCAGCTTAAGCAGGGGCCTCTACGAGCAGTACTTC.